The rows below give T cell receptor beta chains drawn from one sample of a study of T cells in Graves' hyperthyroidism and ophthalmopathy. TCRdb reprocessed the multiplex PCR reads with MiXCR, giving one entry per CDR3 protein. The table has hundreds of thousands of distinct CDR3 sequences, 16% seen once. The sample was blood. The receptors stem from a woman between 18 and 29 years old with Graves' hyperthyroidism. CDR3s include the opening cysteine and the closing phenylalanine or tryptophan. D genes are given only for firm matches. For some rows the clone size is stated as once, few or many, or as a class when expanded; others skip it.

abundance	d_gene	v_gene	j_gene	CDR3aa	CDR3nt
few	-	TRBV6-1	TRBJ2-7	CASRETGTWAEQYF	TGTGCCAGCAGGGAGACCGGGACTTGGGCCGAGCAGTACTTC
many	-	TRBV7-8	TRBJ2-7	CASSLRTGSYEQYF	TGTGCCAGCAGCTTAAGGACGGGCTCCTACGAGCAGTACTTC
few	-	TRBV5-1	TRBJ2-3	CANSLVDSRTDTQYF	TGCGCCAACAGCTTGGTGGACTCTCGCACAGATACGCAGTATTTT
many	TRBD2	TRBV2	TRBJ2-5	CASCSGGSGETQYF	TGTGCCAGTTGTAGCGGCGGGAGTGGGGAGACCCAGTACTTC
few	-	TRBV29-1	TRBJ2-1	CSTRTGVNEQFF	TGCAGCACGCGCACGGGAGTGAATGAGCAGTTCTTC
few	TRBD2	TRBV6-1	TRBJ2-1	CASSSVGLASNEQFF	TGTGCCAGCAGCTCAGTGGGACTAGCGTCTAATGAGCAGTTCTTC
few	TRBD2	TRBV19	TRBJ2-7	CASSTSGRADEQYF	TGTGCCAGTAGTACAAGCGGGAGGGCCGACGAGCAGTACTTC
many	-	TRBV7-2	TRBJ1-5	CASSPRRASNQPQHF	TGTGCCAGCAGCCCTCGTCGGGCTAGCAATCAGCCCCAGCATTTT
-	TRBD1	TRBV6-2/TRBV6-3	TRBJ2-3	CASKRQGGTRDTQYF	TGTGCCAGCAAGAGACAGGGGGGAACTAGAGATACGCAGTATTTT
-	-	TRBV3-1	TRBJ2-7	CASSQVLWGRTYEQYF	TGTGCCAGCAGCCAGGTACTTTGGGGGAGGACCTACGAGCAGTACTTC
many	-	TRBV28	TRBJ2-3	CASSRSGTSTDTQYF	TGTGCCAGCAGCCGGAGTGGTACTAGCACAGATACGCAGTATTTT
-	-	TRBV30	TRBJ2-2	CAWTGTDNTGELFF	TGTGCCTGGACGGGGACGGACAACACCGGGGAGCTGTTTTTT
few	TRBD1	TRBV18	TRBJ2-2	CASSYNRDRANTGELFF	TGTGCCAGCTCATATAACCGGGACAGGGCCAACACCGGGGAGCTGTTTTTT